The 18 T cell receptor beta chains reported below all come from one sample, sequenced in a study of shared clonotypes between healthy human individuals. Selected positively for CCR7 and CD45RO-negative, naive CD8 cells excluded terminally differentiated effector memory CD45RA+ cells. Only in-frame clones appear in the TCRdb table, and some are missing; sequencing was by immunoSEQ multiplex PCR. The table includes about 2.2 million clones, roughly 95% detected once. The sample comprised naive CD8+ T cells from PBMCs. All receptors come from a man between 18 and 29 years old in good health. Some clones in this sample may be carry-over from other donors' samples.

The chain couples TRBV5-1 to TRBJ2-2; TRBD2 agrees at 12 bases. CDR1 is SGHRS and CDR2 is YFSETQ in the germline V gene. The V segment lost 4 bases and the J segment 0 bases; nucleotides outside the gene matches: 13. There are 20 residues in the CDR3. The CDR3 sequence is CASSLDGTSGPFTNTGELFF. The CDR3 DNA follows: TGCGCCAGCAGCCTCGACGGGACTAGCGGGCCATTTACGAACACCGGGGAGCTGTTTTTT.

The chain joins TRBV25-1 to TRBJ2-6; D remains unclear. The CDR3 consists of 14 residues. Between the trimmed V and J ends, which lost 4 bases and 0 bases, there was a span of 4 bases. From germline, CDR1 is MGHDK and CDR2 SYGVNS. Written as DNA, the CDR3 is TGTGCCAGCAGTGCGGGCTCTGGGGCCAACGTCCTGACTTTC. Protein: CASSAGSGANVLTF.

On this clone itself: Other DNA variants within this sample encode the same CDR3. This rearrangement joins TRBV9 to TRBJ2-3; D gene unclear. CDR1 is SGDLS and CDR2 is YYNGEE in the germline V gene. Trimming took off 2 bases at V and 0 bases at J, with 4 bases between the two ends. The CDR3 runs to 13 residues. In nucleotides, the CDR3 is TGTGCCAGCAGCGTTAGGAGCACAGATACGCAGTATTTT. It yields the protein CASSVRSTDTQYF.

Notes on this clone: Other DNA sequences in this specimen translate into the identical CDR3. V and J are TRBV28 and TRBJ1-1; D call uncertain. CDR3 length equals 12 residues. V lost 6 bases and J lost 5, with 10 bases in between. Germline CDR1 is MDHEN and CDR2 is SYDVKM. This CDR3 is CASSPGGTEAFF. The CDR3 DNA reads TGTGCCAGCAGCCCGGGTGGAACTGAAGCTTTCTTT. Together with reference TRBV28 and TRBJ1-1, the CDR3 gives the full variable domain: DVKVTQSSRYLVKRTGEKVFLECVQDMDHENMFWYRQDPGLGLRLIYFSYDVKMKEKGDIPEGYSVSREKKERFSLILESASTNQTSMYLCASSPGGTEAFFGQGTRLTVV.

The chain employs TRBV7-6 and TRBJ1-4; TRBD1 is a possible D gene (5 bases). CDR1 is SGHVS, CDR2 FNYEAQ, per germline. Trimming cost V 4 bases and J 0 bases, with 12 bases left between them. The CDR3 covers 16 residues. In nucleotides, the CDR3 is TGTGCCAGCAGCTCCTCCACGGGGGCAACTAATGAAAAACTGTTTTTT. Translated, it gives CASSSSTGATNEKLFF.

CDR3 residues: CASSDRDRNQPQHF. The CDR3 region has the DNA TGTGCCAGCAGTGATAGGGACAGAAATCAGCCCCAGCATTTT. The chain employs TRBV6-1 and TRBJ1-5; 7 nucleotides match TRBD1. Germline loops: CDR1 MNHNS, CDR2 SASEGT. Trimming at V came to 3 bases and at J to 4 bases, leaving 3 bases not matched to a gene. The CDR3 sequence is 14 residues long.

The rearrangement uses TRBV19 and TRBJ2-1; the D gene is possibly TRBD2 (5 bases). This CDR3 comprises 14 residues. Germline CDR1 LNHDA, CDR2 SQIVND (reference sequence). Trimming stripped 6 bases from V and 3 bases from J, with 12 bases between. CDR3 amino acids: CASRSSGLYNEQFF. The CDR3 DNA reads TGTGCCAGTAGGTCGAGCGGACTCTACAATGAGCAGTTCTTC.

This clone was counted only a few times. The sample contains more than one DNA sequence encoding this CDR3. The CDR3 nucleotides are TGCAGCGTGCCCGGGGGGACTGAAGCTTTCTTT. It codes for CSVPGGTEAFF. V and J are TRBV29-1 and TRBJ1-1, with a tentative D call TRBD1 (5 bases). Trimming took 6 bases from V and 5 from J, leaving 10 bases between them. This CDR3 has 11 residues. The V gene's germline CDR1 is SQVTM and CDR2 ANQGSEA.

This chain connects TRBV9 to TRBJ2-7, with 7 bases that match TRBD1. V was pared by 1 base and J by 6 bases, with 4 bases of the junction left unmatched. Germline loops: CDR1 SGDLS, CDR2 YYNGEE. The CDR3 runs to 13 residues. This chain's CDR3 is CASSVTGASEQYF. Written as DNA, the CDR3 is TGTGCCAGCAGCGTAACAGGGGCGAGCGAGCAGTACTTC. The complete variable domain, with remaining parts taken from reference TRBV9 and TRBJ2-7, reads DSGVTQTPKHLITATGQRVTLRCSPRSGDLSVYWYQQSLDQGLQFLIQYYNGEERAKGNILERFSAQQFPDLHSELNLSSLELGDSALYFCASSVTGASEQYFGPGTRLTVT.

The chain combines TRBV6-5 with TRBJ1-5; no reliable D call. Trimming cost V 0 bases and J 7 bases, with 13 bases left between them. Germline V lookup: CDR1 MNHEY, CDR2 SVGAGI. This CDR3 has 15 amino acids. CDR3 sequence: CASSYSAGSRQPQHF. CDR3 nucleotide sequence: TGTGCCAGCAGTTACTCAGCTGGGTCGCGGCAGCCCCAGCATTTT.

As DNA, the CDR3 is TGTGCCAGCACCCCCGGGGCCCCCACAGATACGCAGTATTTT. It specifies CASTPGAPTDTQYF. The chain has TRBV9 and TRBJ2-3, with D perhaps being TRBD1 or TRBD2 (5 bases each). Trimming left V 6 bases short and J 2 bases short, with 13 bases between. Germline lookup yields CDR1 SGDLS and CDR2 YYNGEE. This CDR3 contains 14 residues.

This rearrangement joins TRBV7-9 to TRBJ2-3, with 11 positions matching TRBD2. The CDR3 is 16 amino acids. J gave up 6 bases and V 4 bases, and 9 bases lay outside the gene matches. Germline V CDR1 and CDR2: SEHNR, FQNEAQ (reference sequence). CDR3: CASSSQLAGVPDTQYF. DNA for the CDR3: TGTGCCAGCAGCTCGCAACTAGCGGGAGTACCGGATACGCAGTATTTT.

The chain carries TRBV27 and TRBJ2-3; 12 bases are shared with TRBD1. The CDR3 loop spans 16 amino acids. Per germline, CDR1 MNHEY and CDR2 SMNVEV (reference sequence). Losses at the gene ends were 3 bases for V and 5 bases for J; bases not matched to a gene: 6. The CDR3 region is CASSFPGQGALDTQYF. In nucleotides, the CDR3 is TGTGCCAGCAGTTTCCCGGGACAGGGGGCTTTAGATACGCAGTATTTT.

The chain couples TRBV27 to TRBJ1-1; D is unclear. V lost 2 bases, J lost 2 bases, and 12 bases lay in between. Germline V gene sequence: CDR1 MNHEY, CDR2 SMNVEV (reference sequence). This CDR3 region has 15 residues. The CDR3 spells CASSLRTAGNTEAFF. CDR3 nucleotide sequence: TGTGCCAGCAGTTTACGGACCGCAGGAAACACTGAAGCTTTCTTT.

V usage is TRBV4-1 and J usage is TRBJ2-1, with D maybe TRBD2 (5 bases). The germline V gene has CDR1 MGHRA and CDR2 YSYEKL. V gave up 5 bases and J gave up 7 bases, with 12 bases separating them. This CDR3 has 13 amino acids. The CDR3 reads CASSYRTANEQFF. The CDR3 DNA sequence: TGCGCCAGCAGCTACCGGACTGCTAATGAGCAGTTCTTC.

The chain couples TRBV27 to TRBJ1-5; 8 nucleotides agree with TRBD1. V lost 5 bases, J lost 6 bases, and 12 bases stayed unmatched. CDR1 and CDR2 (germline): MNHEY, SMNVEV (reference sequence). The CDR3 is 16 amino acids. The CDR3 DNA reads TGTGCCAGCAGTGGGATGACAGGGGTTAATGGTCAGCCCCAGCATTTT. Protein: CASSGMTGVNGQPQHF.

This chain links TRBV5-5 with TRBJ2-1; D call uncertain. The V and J ends lost 1 base and 2 bases respectively, with 10 bases between them. Germline V CDR1 and CDR2: SGHKS, YYEKEE (reference sequence). The CDR3 length is 15 residues. The CDR3 nucleotides are TGTGCCAGCAGCTTGCGGCACACAACCTACAATGAGCAGTTCTTC. Its translation is CASSLRHTTYNEQFF.

About this clone itself: Other nucleotide sequences in the sample specify the same CDR3. The chain recombines TRBV27 with TRBJ2-7, with TRBD1 as a possible D gene (6 bases). Germline CDR1 MNHEY, CDR2 SMNVEV (reference sequence). The CDR3 contains 13 residues. V dropped 2 bases and J dropped 2 bases, with 7 bases sitting between them. The CDR3 nucleotides read TGTGCCAGCAGTTTAACAGGGACCTACGAGCAGTACTTC. Its translation: CASSLTGTYEQYF.